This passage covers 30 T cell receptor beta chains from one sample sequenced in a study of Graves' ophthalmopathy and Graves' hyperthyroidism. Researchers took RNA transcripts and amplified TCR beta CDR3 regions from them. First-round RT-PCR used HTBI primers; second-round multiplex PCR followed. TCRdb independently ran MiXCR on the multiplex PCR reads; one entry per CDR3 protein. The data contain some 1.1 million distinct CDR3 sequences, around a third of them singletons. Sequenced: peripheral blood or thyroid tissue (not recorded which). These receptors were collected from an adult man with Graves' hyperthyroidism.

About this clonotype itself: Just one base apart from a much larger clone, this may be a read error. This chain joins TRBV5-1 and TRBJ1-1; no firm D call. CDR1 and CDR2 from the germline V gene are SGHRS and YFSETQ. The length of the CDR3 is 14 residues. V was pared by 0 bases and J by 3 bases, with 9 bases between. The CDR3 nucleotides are TGCGCCAGCAGCTTGGGGGTATTCTACACTGAAGCTTTCTTT. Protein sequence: CASSLGVFYTEAFF.

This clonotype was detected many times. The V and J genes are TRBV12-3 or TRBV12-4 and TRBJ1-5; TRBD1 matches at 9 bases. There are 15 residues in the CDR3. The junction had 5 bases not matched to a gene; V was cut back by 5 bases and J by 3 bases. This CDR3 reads CASSGGTGNNQPQHF. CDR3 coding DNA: TGTGCCAGCAGTGGCGGGACAGGGAACAATCAGCCCCAGCATTTT.

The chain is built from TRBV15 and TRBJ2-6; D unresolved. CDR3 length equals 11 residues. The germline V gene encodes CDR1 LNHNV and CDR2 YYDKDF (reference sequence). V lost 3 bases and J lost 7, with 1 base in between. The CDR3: CATSSANVLTF. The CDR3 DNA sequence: TGTGCCACCAGCAGCGCCAACGTCCTGACTTTC.

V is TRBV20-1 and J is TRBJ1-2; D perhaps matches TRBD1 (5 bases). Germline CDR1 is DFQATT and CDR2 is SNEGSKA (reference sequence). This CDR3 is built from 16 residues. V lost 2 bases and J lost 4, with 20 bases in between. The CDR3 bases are TGCAGTGCTAGAAAGCCGGGGACCGACAGCCCCTATGGCTACACCTTC. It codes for CSARKPGTDSPYGYTF.

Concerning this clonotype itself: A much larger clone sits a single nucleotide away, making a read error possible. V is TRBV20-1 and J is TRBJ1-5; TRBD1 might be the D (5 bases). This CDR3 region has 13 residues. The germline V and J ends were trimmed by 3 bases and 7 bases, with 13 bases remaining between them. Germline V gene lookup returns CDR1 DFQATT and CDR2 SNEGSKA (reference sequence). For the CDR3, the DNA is TGCAGTGCTAGCGCCAGGGTGGGCCAGCCCCAGCATTTT. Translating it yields CSASARVGQPQHF.

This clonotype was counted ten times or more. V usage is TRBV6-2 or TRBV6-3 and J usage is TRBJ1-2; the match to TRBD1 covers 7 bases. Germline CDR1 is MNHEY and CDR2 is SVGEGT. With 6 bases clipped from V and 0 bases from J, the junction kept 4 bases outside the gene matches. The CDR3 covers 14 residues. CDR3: CASRTTGTNYGYTF. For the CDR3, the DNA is TGTGCCAGCAGGACGACAGGGACTAACTATGGCTACACCTTC.

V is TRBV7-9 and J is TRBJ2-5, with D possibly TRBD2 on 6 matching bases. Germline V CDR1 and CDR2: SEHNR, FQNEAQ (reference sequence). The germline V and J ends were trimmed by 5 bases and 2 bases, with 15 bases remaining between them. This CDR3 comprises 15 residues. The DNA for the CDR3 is TGTGCCAGCAGCCCTAATGGGAGGCTTCAAGAGACCCAGTACTTC. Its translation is CASSPNGRLQETQYF.

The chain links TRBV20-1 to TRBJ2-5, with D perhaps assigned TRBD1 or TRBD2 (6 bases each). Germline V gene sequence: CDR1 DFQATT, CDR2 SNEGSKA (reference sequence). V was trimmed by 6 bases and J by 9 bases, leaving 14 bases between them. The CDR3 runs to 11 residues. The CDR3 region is CSAPKEGAQYF. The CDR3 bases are TGCAGTGCCCCTAAGGAGGGGGCCCAGTACTTC.

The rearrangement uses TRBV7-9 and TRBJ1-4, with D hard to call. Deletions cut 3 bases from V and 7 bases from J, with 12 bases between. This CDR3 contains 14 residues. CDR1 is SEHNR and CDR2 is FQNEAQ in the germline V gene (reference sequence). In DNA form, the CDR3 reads TGTGCCAGCAGCTTGGGTGCAGCGGGTGAAAAACTGTTTTTT. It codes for CASSLGAAGEKLFF.

DNA of the CDR3: TGTGCCAGCAGCATCCTGGAGGGGGACTACGAGCAGTACTTC. Amino acid sequence: CASSILEGDYEQYF. This sequence joins TRBV7-2 and TRBJ2-7, with D perhaps matching TRBD1 or TRBD2 (6 bases each). V lost 5 bases to trimming and J lost 3 bases, with 14 bases between them. Germline-derived CDR1 and CDR2 are SGHTA and FQGNSA. The CDR3 extends over 14 amino acids.

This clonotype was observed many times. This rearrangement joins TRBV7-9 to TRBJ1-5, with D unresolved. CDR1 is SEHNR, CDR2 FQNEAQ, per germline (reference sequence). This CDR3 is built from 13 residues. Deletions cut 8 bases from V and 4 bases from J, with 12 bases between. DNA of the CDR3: TGTGCCAGCGCCGGGGAGTGGAATCAGCCCCAGCATTTT. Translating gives CASAGEWNQPQHF. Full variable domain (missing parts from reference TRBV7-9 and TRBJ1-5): DTGVSQNPRHKITKRGQNVTFRCDPISEHNRLYWYRQTLGQGPEFLTYFQNEAQLEKSRLLSDRFSAERPKGSFSTLEIQRTEQGDSAMYLCASAGEWNQPQHFGDGTRLSIL.

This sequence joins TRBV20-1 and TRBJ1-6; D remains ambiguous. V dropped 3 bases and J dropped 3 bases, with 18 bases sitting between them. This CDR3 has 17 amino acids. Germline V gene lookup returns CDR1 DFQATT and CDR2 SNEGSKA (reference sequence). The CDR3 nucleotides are TGCAGTGCTAGGGGATCGACGGCAAGGGTCTATAATTCACCCCTCCACTTT. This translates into CSARGSTARVYNSPLHF.

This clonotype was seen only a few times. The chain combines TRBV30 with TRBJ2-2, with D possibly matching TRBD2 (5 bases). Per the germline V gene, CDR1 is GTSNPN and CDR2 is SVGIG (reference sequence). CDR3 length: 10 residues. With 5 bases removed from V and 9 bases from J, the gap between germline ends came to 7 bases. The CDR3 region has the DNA TGTGCCTGGGAGGGTAGGGAGCTGTTTTTT. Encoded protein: CAWEGRELFF.

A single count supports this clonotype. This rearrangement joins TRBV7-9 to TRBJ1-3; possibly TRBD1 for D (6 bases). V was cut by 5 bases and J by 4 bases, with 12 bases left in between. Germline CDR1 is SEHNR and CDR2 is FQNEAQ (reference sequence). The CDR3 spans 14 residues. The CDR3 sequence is CASSKTGTGNTIYF. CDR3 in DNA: TGTGCCAGCAGCAAGACCGGGACAGGAAACACCATATATTTT.

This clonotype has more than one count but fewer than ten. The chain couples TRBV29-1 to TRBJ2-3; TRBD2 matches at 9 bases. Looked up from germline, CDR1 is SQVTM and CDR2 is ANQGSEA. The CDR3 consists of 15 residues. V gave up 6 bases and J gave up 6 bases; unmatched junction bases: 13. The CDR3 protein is CSVAPASGKRDTQYF. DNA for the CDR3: TGCAGCGTGGCCCCGGCTAGCGGGAAAAGGGATACGCAGTATTTT.

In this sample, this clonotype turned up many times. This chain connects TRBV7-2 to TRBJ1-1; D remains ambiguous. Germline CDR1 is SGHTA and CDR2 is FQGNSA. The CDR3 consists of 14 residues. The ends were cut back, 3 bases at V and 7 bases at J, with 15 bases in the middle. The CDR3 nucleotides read TGTGCCAGCAGCTTCTCCCCCCGCGGACTTGAAGCTTTCTTT. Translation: CASSFSPRGLEAFF.

The CDR3 region is CSAPAQTGVSYEQYF. The CDR3 coding sequence is TGCAGTGCCCCGGCTCAGACAGGGGTATCCTACGAGCAGTACTTC. The V and J genes are TRBV20-1 and TRBJ2-7; 8 positions agree with TRBD1. Germline values: CDR1 DFQATT, CDR2 SNEGSKA (reference sequence). This CDR3 spans 15 amino acids. V gave up 6 bases and J gave up 1 base; unmatched junction bases: 11.

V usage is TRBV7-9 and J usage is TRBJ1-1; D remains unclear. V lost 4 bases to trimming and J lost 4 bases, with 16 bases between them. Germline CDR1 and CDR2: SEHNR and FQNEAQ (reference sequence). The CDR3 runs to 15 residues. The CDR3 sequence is CASSSKDGPITEAFF. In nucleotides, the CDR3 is TGTGCCAGCAGCTCAAAGGATGGGCCGATCACTGAAGCTTTCTTT.

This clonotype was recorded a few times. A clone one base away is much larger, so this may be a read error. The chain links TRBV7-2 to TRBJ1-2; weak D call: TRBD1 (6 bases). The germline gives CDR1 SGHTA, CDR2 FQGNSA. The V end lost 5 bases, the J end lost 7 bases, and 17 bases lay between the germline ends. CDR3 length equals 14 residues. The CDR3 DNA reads TGTGCCAGCAGCACGGCTATCAGGGGTCCTGGCTACACCTTC. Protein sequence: CASSTAIRGPGYTF.

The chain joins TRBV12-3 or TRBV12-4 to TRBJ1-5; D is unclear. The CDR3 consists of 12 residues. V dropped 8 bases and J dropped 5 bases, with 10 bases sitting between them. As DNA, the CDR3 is TGTGCCAGCGGCAGTAGTGATCAGCCCCAGCATTTT. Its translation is CASGSSDQPQHF.

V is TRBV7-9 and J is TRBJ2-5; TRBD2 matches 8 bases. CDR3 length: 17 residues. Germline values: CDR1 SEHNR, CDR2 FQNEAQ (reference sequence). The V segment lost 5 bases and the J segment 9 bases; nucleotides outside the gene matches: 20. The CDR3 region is CASSHPGGVSGNQPQYF. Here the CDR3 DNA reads TGTGCCAGCAGCCACCCCGGGGGGGTGAGTGGCAATCAGCCCCAGTACTTC.

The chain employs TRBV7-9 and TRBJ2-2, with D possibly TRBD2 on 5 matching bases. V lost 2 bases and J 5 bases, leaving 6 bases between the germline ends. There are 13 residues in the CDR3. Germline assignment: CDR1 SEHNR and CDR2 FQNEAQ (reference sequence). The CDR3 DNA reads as TGTGCCAGCAGCTTATGGGAGACCGGGGAGCTGTTTTTT. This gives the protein CASSLWETGELFF. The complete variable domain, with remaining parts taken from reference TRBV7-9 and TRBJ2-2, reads DTGVSQNPRHKITKRGQNVTFRCDPISEHNRLYWYRQTLGQGPEFLTYFQNEAQLEKSRLLSDRFSAERPKGSFSTLEIQRTEQGDSAMYLCASSLWETGELFFGEGSRLTVL.

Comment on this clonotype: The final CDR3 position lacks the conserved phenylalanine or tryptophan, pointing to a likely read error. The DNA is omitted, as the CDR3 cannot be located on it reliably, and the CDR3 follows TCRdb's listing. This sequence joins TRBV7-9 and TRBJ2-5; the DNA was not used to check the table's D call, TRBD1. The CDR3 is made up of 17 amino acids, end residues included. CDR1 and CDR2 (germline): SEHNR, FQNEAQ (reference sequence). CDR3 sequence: CASTFPGQFNYGYTFGS.

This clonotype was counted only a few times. CDR3: CASSLSRSPNEQYF. The CDR3 DNA is TGTGCCAGCAGCTTAAGTAGGTCCCCTAACGAGCAGTACTTC. The rearrangement uses TRBV11-2 and TRBJ2-7; D uncertain. The length of the CDR3 is 14 residues. The germline V and J ends were trimmed by 2 bases and 5 bases, with 13 bases remaining between them. CDR1 and CDR2 from the germline V gene are SGHAT and FQNNGV.

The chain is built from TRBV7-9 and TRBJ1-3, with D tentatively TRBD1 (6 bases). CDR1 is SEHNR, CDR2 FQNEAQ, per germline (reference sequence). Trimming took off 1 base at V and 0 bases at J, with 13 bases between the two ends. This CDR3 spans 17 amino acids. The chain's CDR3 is CASSLDPGRGSGNTIYF. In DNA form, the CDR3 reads TGTGCCAGCAGCTTAGATCCGGGCAGGGGCTCTGGAAACACCATATATTTT.

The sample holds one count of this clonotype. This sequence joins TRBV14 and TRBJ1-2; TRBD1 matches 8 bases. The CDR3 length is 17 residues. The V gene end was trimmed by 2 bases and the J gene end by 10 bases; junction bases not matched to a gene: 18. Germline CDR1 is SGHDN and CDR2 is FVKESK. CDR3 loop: CASSQWGRGPRVFDYTF. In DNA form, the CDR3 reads TGTGCCAGCAGCCAATGGGGCAGGGGGCCCAGAGTATTCGACTACACCTTC.

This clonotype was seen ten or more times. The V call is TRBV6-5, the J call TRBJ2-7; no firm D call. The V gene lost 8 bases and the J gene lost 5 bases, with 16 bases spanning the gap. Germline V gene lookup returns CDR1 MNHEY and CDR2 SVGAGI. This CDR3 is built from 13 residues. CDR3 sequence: CASSTRERDEQYF. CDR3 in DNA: TGTGCCAGCTCCACCCGAGAAAGGGACGAGCAGTACTTC.

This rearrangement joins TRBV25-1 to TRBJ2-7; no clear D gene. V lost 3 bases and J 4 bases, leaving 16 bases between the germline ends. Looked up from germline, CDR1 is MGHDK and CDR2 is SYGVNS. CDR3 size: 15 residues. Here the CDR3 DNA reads TGTGCCAGCAGTGATGGGGTAGGGTTTACTTACGAGCAGTACTTC. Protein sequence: CASSDGVGFTYEQYF.

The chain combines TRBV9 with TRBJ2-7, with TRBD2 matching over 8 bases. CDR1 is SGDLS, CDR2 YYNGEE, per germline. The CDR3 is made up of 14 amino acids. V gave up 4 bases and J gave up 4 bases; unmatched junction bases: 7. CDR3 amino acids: CASSHSGSNYEQYF. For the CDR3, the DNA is TGTGCCAGCAGCCACAGCGGGAGTAATTACGAGCAGTACTTC.

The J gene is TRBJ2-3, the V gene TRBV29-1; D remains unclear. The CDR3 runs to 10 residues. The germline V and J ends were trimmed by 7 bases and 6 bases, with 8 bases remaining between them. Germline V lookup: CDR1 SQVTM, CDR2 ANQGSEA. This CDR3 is CSALADTQYF. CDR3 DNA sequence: TGCAGCGCCCTTGCTGATACGCAGTATTTT.